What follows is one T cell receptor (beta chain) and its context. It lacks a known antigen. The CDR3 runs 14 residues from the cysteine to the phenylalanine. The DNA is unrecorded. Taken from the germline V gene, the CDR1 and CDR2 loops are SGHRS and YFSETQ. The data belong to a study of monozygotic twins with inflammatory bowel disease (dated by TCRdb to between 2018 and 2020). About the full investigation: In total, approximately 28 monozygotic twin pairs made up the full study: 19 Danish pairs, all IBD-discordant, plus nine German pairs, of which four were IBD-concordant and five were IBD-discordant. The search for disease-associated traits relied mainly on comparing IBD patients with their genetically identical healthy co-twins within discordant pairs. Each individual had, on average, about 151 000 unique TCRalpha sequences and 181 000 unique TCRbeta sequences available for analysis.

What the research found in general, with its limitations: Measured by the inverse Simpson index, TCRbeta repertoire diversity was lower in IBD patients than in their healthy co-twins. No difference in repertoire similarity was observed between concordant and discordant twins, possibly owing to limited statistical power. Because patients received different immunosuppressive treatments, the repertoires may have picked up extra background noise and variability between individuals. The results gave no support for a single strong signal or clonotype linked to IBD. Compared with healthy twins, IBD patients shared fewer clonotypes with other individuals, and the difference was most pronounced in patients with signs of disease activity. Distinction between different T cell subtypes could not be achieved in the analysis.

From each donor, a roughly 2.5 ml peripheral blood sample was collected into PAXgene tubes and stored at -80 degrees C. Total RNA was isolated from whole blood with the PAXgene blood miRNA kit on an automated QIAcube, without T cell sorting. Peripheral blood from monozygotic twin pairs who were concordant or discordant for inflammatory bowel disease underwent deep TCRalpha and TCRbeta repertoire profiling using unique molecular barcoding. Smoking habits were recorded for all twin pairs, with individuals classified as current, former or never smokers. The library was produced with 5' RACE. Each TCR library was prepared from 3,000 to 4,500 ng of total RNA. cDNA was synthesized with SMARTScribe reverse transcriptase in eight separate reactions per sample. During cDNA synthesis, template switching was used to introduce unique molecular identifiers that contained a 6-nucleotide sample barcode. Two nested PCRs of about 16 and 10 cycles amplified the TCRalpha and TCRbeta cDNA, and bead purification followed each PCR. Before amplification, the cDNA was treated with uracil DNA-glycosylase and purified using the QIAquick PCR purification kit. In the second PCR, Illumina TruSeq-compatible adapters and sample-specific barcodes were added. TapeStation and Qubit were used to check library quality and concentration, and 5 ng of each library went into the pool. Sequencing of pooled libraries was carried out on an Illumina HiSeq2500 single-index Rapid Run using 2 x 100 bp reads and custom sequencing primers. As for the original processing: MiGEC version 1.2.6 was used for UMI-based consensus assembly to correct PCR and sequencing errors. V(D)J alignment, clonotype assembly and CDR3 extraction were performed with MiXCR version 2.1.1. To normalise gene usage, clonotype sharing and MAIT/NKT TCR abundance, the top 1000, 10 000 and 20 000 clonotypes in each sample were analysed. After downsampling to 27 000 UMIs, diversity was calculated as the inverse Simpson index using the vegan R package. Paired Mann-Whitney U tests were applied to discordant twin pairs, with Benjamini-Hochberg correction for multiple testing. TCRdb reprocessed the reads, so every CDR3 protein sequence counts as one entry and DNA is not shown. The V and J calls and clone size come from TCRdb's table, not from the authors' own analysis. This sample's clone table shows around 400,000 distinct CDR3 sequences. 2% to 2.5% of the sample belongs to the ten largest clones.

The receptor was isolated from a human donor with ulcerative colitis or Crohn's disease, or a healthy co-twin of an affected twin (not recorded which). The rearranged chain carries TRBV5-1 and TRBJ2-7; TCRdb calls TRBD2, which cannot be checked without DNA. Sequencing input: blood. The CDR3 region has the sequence CASRRIAGPYEQYF.